The subject of this entry is one TCR beta chain. The junction had 3 bases not matched to a gene; V was cut back by 1 base and J by 3 bases. Germline loops: CDR1 SGHTA, CDR2 FQGNSA. The CDR3 contains 16 residues. Use of 60 Vbeta and 13 Jbeta primers characterized the PCR. Using immunoSEQ multiplex PCR, the repertoire was profiled, and TCRdb retains in-frame clones only, with some absent. This table has around 180,000 clones, approximately 80% appearing once. The data are from a study of cytomegalovirus exposure and HLA in healthy donors. The chain links TRBV7-2 to TRBJ2-3; 11 positions match TRBD2. The sequence came from a woman between 18 and 30 years old in good health and CMV-seropositive. Sequenced input: PBMCs. The CDR3 DNA reads as TGTGCCAGCAGCTTAGGGGCTAGCGGGGGGACAGATACGCAGTATTTT. It encodes CASSLGASGGTDTQYF.